This T cell receptor beta chain was identified during a study of blood T cell repertoires in COVID-19. Study context: Acute and convalescent COVID-19 samples came from the United States, Italy and Spain. Nucleic acid was either cDNA or gDNA, and it came from T cells, B-cell-depleted T cells, or PBMCs.

In the authors' methods: By means of reference gene primer amplification, nucleated cell counts were estimated. Sequencing was performed with immunoSEQ multiplex PCR; in TCRdb, only in-frame clones are kept and a portion is missing. D and trimming were read from the DNA, whereas the V and J calls and clone size are those reported in that table. The sample records 150,000 to 200,000 clones, roughly 74% being singletons. The source is a woman of 80 years or more with acute or convalescent COVID-19. Source material: peripheral blood.

CDR3 residues: CASSYGAARIEEKLFF. In DNA, the CDR3 is TGTGCCAGCAGTTACGGGGCGGCACGCATAGAGGAAAAACTGTTTTTT. The chain joins TRBV6-5 to TRBJ1-4; D possibly corresponds to TRBD1 (5 bases). CDR3 size: 16 residues. Between the trimmed V and J ends, which lost 2 bases and 8 bases, there was a span of 18 bases. The germline V gene encodes CDR1 MNHEY and CDR2 SVGAGI.